Sequencing of this TCR beta chain was carried out in a study of blood T cell repertoires in COVID-19. Overall study context: Specimens from acute and convalescent COVID-19 originated in the United States, Italy and Spain. The cDNA or gDNA used as material had been derived from T cells, B-cell-depleted T cells, or PBMCs.

This clone has only one observation. The method was immunoSEQ multiplex PCR; TCRdb's version includes in-frame clones alone and lacks a portion of them. The repertoire holds approximately 200,000 clones, with about 90% as singletons. Germline V gene data show CDR1 as SGHVS and CDR2 as FQNEAQ. Trimming cost V 3 bases and J 4 bases, with 15 bases left between them. The CDR3 contains 15 residues. J is TRBJ1-2 and V is TRBV7-8, with a possible D match to TRBD1 (5 bases). What was sequenced was peripheral blood. The receptor was derived from a man in his forties with active or convalescent COVID-19. For the CDR3, the DNA is TGTGCCAGCAGCTTCACCGGTGGAAGGGGCTATGGCTACACCTTC. Amino acids: CASSFTGGRGYGYTF.